This entry concerns a single T cell receptor (beta chain). Antigen unknown. This sample was taken from a study of neoadjuvant anti-PD-1 for oral cavity cancer. In the study overall: Patients mostly received three to four biweekly nivolumab doses at 3 mg/kg before surgery. Patients without progression got a fourth dose around day 43. Study results and caveats: Each response group had just a few patients in TCR analyses.

Blood libraries mostly used roughly 440 ng genomic DNA, six replicates each. Profiled with immunoSEQ multiplex PCR; TCRdb holds only in-frame clones, not every one. Among approximately 13,000 clones listed, 60% to 65% were seen once. Sequences were derived from PBMCs, sampled before nivolumab (anti-PD-1) treatment. The receptor comes from a person aged 35-79 years with oral cavity squamous cell carcinoma.

CDR3 protein: CASSIGDRGQRYGYTF. DNA of the CDR3: TGTGCCAGTAGTATCGGGGACAGGGGGCAACGCTATGGCTACACCTTC. The V gene is TRBV19, the J gene TRBJ1-2, with TRBD1 matching 12 bases. Looked up from germline, CDR1 is LNHDA and CDR2 is SQIVND (reference sequence). The CDR3 totals 16 residues. V shed 3 bases and J 4 bases; nucleotides not matched to a gene: 6.